This T cell receptor beta chain was found in a study of shared clonotypes between healthy human individuals (dated by TCRdb to 2018 to 2021). With respect to the entire study: A couple of women and three men aged 18 to 49 years were included in the cohort. For each donor, CD4 naive and CD4 memory were each given three plates, CD8 naive was given two plates, and CD8 memory was given one plate. To estimate repertoire size and how much clonotype sharing occurs between individuals, the study deeply sequenced the blood TCR repertoires of 5 or 6 healthy adults. To increase sequencing depth and limit assay-specific biases, different laboratories used diverse techniques to prepare libraries and sequence TCR repertoires. Each donor's leukapheresis produced roughly between roughly 0.85 and 10 billion PBMCs. Findings and caveats that apply to the study as a whole: Compared with non-shared clonotypes, the clonotypes found in all four sorted-subset donors had higher generation probabilities. About 5% of naive CD4, more than 3% of naive CD8, approximately 2% of memory CD4, and about 0.4% of memory CD8 clonotypes were shared across a few donors. The small number of donors limited the genetic and exposure-history diversity represented. Only blood was sampled, and tissue TCR repertoires likely differ from those in blood. Incomplete sequencing was indicated by rarefaction of sorted-subset datasets, despite the large sequencing depth. Pairwise subsampling indicated that sequencing depth was expected to affect the degree of clonotype sharing among donors. Estimated clonotype richness was generally larger for naive than for memory subsets.

Healthy HIV-negative adults with no recently reported acute infections or vaccinations were included as donors. Every donor was a Caucasian adult residing in Nashville, Tennessee, USA. CD4+ T cells were enriched through magnetic negative selection, after which naive cells were positively selected on CD45RA and the remaining negative fraction served as the memory subset. Blood was collected by leukapheresis, and PBMCs were isolated by Ficoll-Histopaque density gradient centrifugation and then cryopreserved in liquid nitrogen vapor phase. Analytical flow cytometry was used to check the purity and quantity of each magnetically sorted T cell population. From each sorted fraction, genomic DNA was isolated and quantified by UV absorbance on a Nanodrop 2000c. Using the deep immunoSEQ assay, multiplex PCR amplified TCR CDR3 regions from genomic DNA. Extracted genomic DNA from each cell subset was spread evenly across all wells of several immunoSEQ 96-well plates, with each plate serving as a replicate. For sorted subsets, around 200 ng genomic DNA, equal to 30,000 or so T cell genomes, was loaded into each replicate PCR. Purified libraries were quantified with a Qubit 3.0 fluorometer, sized on a Bioanalyzer 2100, and re-quantified with the KAPA Library Quantification kit. Each immunoSEQ 96-well plate was sequenced on its own single-read 150-cycle Illumina NextSeq 550 flow cell. Processing in the source paper ran as follows. The immunoSEQ output contained only junctional sequences without quality scores, so filtering could not match that applied to full-length reads. Sequences were annotated with PyIR, a Python wrapper for IgBLAST v1.9, using IMGT germline references to assign V/J genes and CDR3. Reads with weak V/J assignments (E-value above 1e-6), missing CDR3, stop codons, out-of-frame junctions, or ambiguous translated residues were removed. A V3J clonotype was defined by an identical inferred V gene, J gene, and CDR3 amino acid sequence. Percentage overlap between repertoires was calculated by dividing the number of shared unique clonotypes by the size of the smaller repertoire. RTK rarefaction, the Chao1 estimator, and Recon v2.1 estimates of unobserved clonotypes were used to assess repertoire richness. Generation probabilities for all TCRbeta clonotypes obtained by the gDNA method from several donors were computed using OLGA. What TCRdb holds here is the immuneACCESS table cut down to in-frame rearrangements. Part of the clones is not present; checked against another copy, under half of the missing clones reflect an unresolved V gene, and the others are unexplained. The V and J calls and clone size are taken from that table; D and trimming were inferred from the DNA. The table for this sample lists 2.3 million or so clones; more than 85% of them were counted only once. The top ten clonotypes cover 0.39% of the sample.

V drops 1 base and J drops 1 base, leaving 8 bases in between. Taken from the germline V gene (reference sequence), the CDR1 and CDR2 loops are GTSNPN and SVGIG. From its cysteine to its phenylalanine, the CDR3 spans 13 amino acids. Only CDR3 DNA is held: 39 bases, read in frame from base 1. As regards this clone: Its antigen has not been determined. No clone much larger than this one lies a single base away; base qualities are absent.

The chain joins TRBV30 to TRBJ2-7; perhaps TRBD2 is the D gene, with 5 bases matching. The sequenced material came from naive CD4+ T cells from PBMCs. The cell subset or site label, read with the paper, signifies: CD45RA+ positively selected. This receptor was identified in a man aged 18 to 35 in good health. Some clones in this sample may be carry-over from other donors' samples. The CDR3 protein is CAWSGLSSYEQYF. The DNA sequence is TGTGCCTGGAGTGGACTATCTTCCTACGAGCAGTACTTC. Reference TRBV30 and TRBJ2-7 genes cover what lies past the CDR3, so the full variable domain is SQTIHQWPATLVQPVGSPLSLECTVEGTSNPNLYWYRQAAGRGLQLLFYSVGIGQISSEVPQNLSASRPQDRQFILSSKKLLLSDSGFYLCAWSGLSSYEQYFGPGTRLTVT.